The 2 T cell receptor beta chains reported below all come from one sample, sequenced in a study of shared clonotypes between healthy human individuals. The table came from immunoSEQ multiplex PCR; TCRdb's copy has only in-frame clones and leaves some out. Among about 1,900,000 clones listed, about 94% were seen once. The naive CD8 fraction comprised CD45RO-negative cells positively selected for CCR7 and excluded terminally differentiated effector memory CD45RA+ cells. The sample consisted of naive CD8+ T cells sorted from blood. The origin of the receptors is a young man in good health.

This chain links TRBV15 with TRBJ2-2; 12 nucleotides line up with TRBD2. The CDR3 contains 19 residues. J gave up 1 base and V 8 bases, and 14 bases lay outside the gene matches. CDR1 is LNHNV and CDR2 is YYDKDF in the germline V gene (reference sequence). The CDR3 DNA reads TGTGCCACCCCGTGGCTGATACTAGCGGGGGGTAAGAACACCGGGGAGCTGTTTTTT. It specifies CATPWLILAGGKNTGELFF.

This clone has only one observation. The chain links TRBV5-8 to TRBJ1-1; the D is unclear. Trimming removed 0 bases from V and 2 bases from J, with 8 bases in between. Germline V gives CDR1 SGHTS, CDR2 YDEGEE. This CDR3 has 14 amino acids. The CDR3 DNA sequence: TGTGCCAGCAGCTTGGGGTACTTAAACACTGAAGCTTTCTTT. Protein product: CASSLGYLNTEAFF.